This entry lists 29 T cell receptor beta chains sequenced from one sample in a study of spatial heterogeneity in lung cancer. Via MiXCR, TCRdb re-called the 5' RACE reads, giving one row per CDR3 protein. The sample gives about 17,000 distinct CDR3 sequences, about 18% of which show up once; less than 7% is in the top ten. Indicated time point: blood at routine non-recurrence follow-up after resection. This sample comprised PBMCs, obtained at follow-up. These receptors were taken from a male donor with early-stage non-small cell lung cancer.

This clonotype was counted a few times. V usage is TRBV7-9 and J usage is TRBJ2-1; D perhaps matches TRBD1 (6 bases). The CDR3 is 12 amino acids. CDR1 and CDR2 (germline): SEHNR, FQNEAQ (reference sequence). V was clipped by 8 bases and J by 8 bases, with 13 bases between them. The CDR3 nucleotides read TGTGCCAGCGCACAACAGGGCGATGAGCAGTTCTTC. It yields the protein CASAQQGDEQFF.

The chain links TRBV5-5 to TRBJ1-6; 8 positions agree with TRBD1. Losses at the gene ends were 0 bases for V and 13 bases for J; bases not matched to a gene: 3. The CDR3 runs 13 residues. Germline loops: CDR1 SGHKS, CDR2 YYEKEE (reference sequence). In DNA form, the CDR3 reads TGTGCCAGCAGCTTGGGGACAGGGTCTCCCCTCCACTTT. Its protein product is CASSLGTGSPLHF.

This clonotype ranks as medium-sized (0.01 to 0.1%). The rearrangement joins TRBV4-3 to TRBJ2-5, with D possibly matching TRBD1 (5 bases). Germline V gene sequence: CDR1 LGHNA, CDR2 YSLEER. V was trimmed by 0 bases and J by 7 bases, leaving 21 bases between them. This CDR3 is built from 17 residues. This CDR3 reads CASSQDLSAESQGTQYF. The CDR3 DNA sequence: TGCGCCAGCAGCCAAGATTTGTCGGCAGAGTCCCAGGGGACCCAGTACTTC.

By share of the sample, this clonotype is medium-sized. V usage is TRBV10-3 and J usage is TRBJ2-1; 15 positions match TRBD2. CDR1 and CDR2 (germline): ENHRY, SYGVKD. CDR3 length: 15 amino acids. Trimming took 2 bases from V and 13 from J; bases not matched to a gene: 6. The CDR3 protein is CAISEPSGLAGGQFF. The CDR3 DNA sequence: TGTGCCATCAGTGAGCCGTCGGGACTAGCGGGGGGCCAGTTCTTC.

This clonotype has more than one count but fewer than ten. The J gene is TRBJ1-1, the V gene TRBV18; D possibly corresponds to TRBD1 (6 bases). Trimming stripped 4 bases from V and 1 base from J, with 13 bases between. The CDR3 length is 15 residues. In germline, CDR1 is KGHSH, CDR2 LQKENI. The CDR3 sequence is CASSRIGQPNTEAFF. The CDR3 DNA is TGTGCCAGCTCACGTATCGGACAGCCGAACACTGAAGCTTTCTTT.

This sequence joins TRBV15 and TRBJ2-1; 11 nucleotides line up with TRBD2. CDR1 and CDR2 (germline): LNHNV, YYDKDF (reference sequence). Trimming cost V 5 bases and J 9 bases; bases outside gene matches: 27. The length of the CDR3 is 21 residues. CDR3 sequence reads: CATSEDSWELSLSGGVVEQFF. CDR3 DNA sequence: TGTGCCACCAGCGAAGACTCTTGGGAACTTTCCCTTAGCGGGGGGGTTGTTGAGCAGTTCTTC.

By share of the sample, this clonotype is medium-sized. The V call is TRBV20-1, the J call TRBJ1-6; D may be TRBD1 (6 bases). Between the trimmed V and J ends, which lost 0 bases and 0 bases, there was a span of 18 bases. Germline CDR1 DFQATT, CDR2 SNEGSKA (reference sequence). CDR3 length: 19 amino acids. CDR3 in DNA: TGCAGTGCTAGAGATCCCCCGGTCGACAGGAGCTCCTATAATTCACCCCTCCACTTT. It translates to CSARDPPVDRSSYNSPLHF.

The V and J genes are TRBV4-1 and TRBJ2-5; tentative D call: TRBD1 (6 bases). The CDR3 contains 11 residues. Per germline, CDR1 MGHRA and CDR2 YSYEKL. With 5 bases removed from V and 7 bases from J, the gap between germline ends came to 8 bases. For the CDR3, the DNA is TGCGCCAGCAGCTCACAGGGGACCCAGTACTTC. It translates to CASSSQGTQYF.

The chain couples TRBV18 to TRBJ1-5; D gene unclear. This CDR3 spans 15 amino acids. V was cut by 3 bases and J by 1 base, with 10 bases left in between. Per the germline V gene, CDR1 is KGHSH and CDR2 is LQKENI. The CDR3 DNA follows: TGTGCCAGCTCACCGATTGGTACGAGCAATCAGCCCCAGCATTTT. It specifies CASSPIGTSNQPQHF.

For this clonotype: A read error is possible here, since a much larger clone lies one base away. The chain is built from TRBV25-1 and TRBJ2-3; D is ambiguous. Germline lookup yields CDR1 MGHDK and CDR2 SYGVNS. The CDR3 runs 12 residues. In DNA, the CDR3 is TGTGTCAGCTCTCGGGGCACAGATACGCAGTATTTT. Its translation: CVSSRGTDTQYF.

This chain connects TRBV24-1 to TRBJ2-2, with D perhaps matching TRBD1 (5 bases). The CDR3 sequence is 14 residues long. V lost 6 bases, J lost 6 bases, and 13 bases lay in between. Germline CDR1 reads KGHDR; CDR2 reads SFDVKD. DNA of the CDR3: TGTGCCACCAGTCAACCAGGGATCCCCGGGGAGCTGTTTTTT. Amino acids: CATSQPGIPGELFF.

This clonotype was seen a few times. This sequence joins TRBV29-1 and TRBJ2-1, with 10 bases lining up with TRBD1. Trimming at V came to 6 bases and at J to 5 bases, leaving 7 bases not matched to a gene. Germline CDR1 is SQVTM and CDR2 is ANQGSEA. The CDR3 is made up of 14 amino acids. The CDR3 bases are TGCAGCGTCGACACAGGACAGGGGGACAATGAGCAGTTCTTC. It specifies CSVDTGQGDNEQFF.

This chain links TRBV7-6 with TRBJ2-3; 7 positions match TRBD2. Germline CDR1 reads SGHVS; CDR2 reads FNYEAQ. Trimming cost V 5 bases and J 4 bases; bases outside gene matches: 9. The CDR3 totals 15 residues. The CDR3 coding sequence is TGTGCCAGCAGCCCAAAAGCGGGGATGGCAGATACGCAGTATTTT. This encodes CASSPKAGMADTQYF.

The rearrangement links TRBV7-9 to TRBJ2-7; 12 bases match TRBD2. Germline values: CDR1 SEHNR, CDR2 FQNEAQ (reference sequence). The junction had 7 bases not matched to a gene; V was cut back by 6 bases and J by 7 bases. CDR3 length: 14 residues. CDR3 DNA sequence: TGTGCCAGCAGACCCCGGACTAGCGGGGAGGAGCAGTACTTC. Protein sequence: CASRPRTSGEEQYF.

This clonotype was seen a few times. The chain recombines TRBV4-2 with TRBJ2-2; D gene unclear. This CDR3 region has 14 residues. Looked up from germline, CDR1 is LGHNA and CDR2 is YNFKEQ. Deletions cut 4 bases from V and 1 base from J, with 7 bases between. DNA for the CDR3: TGTGCCAGCAGCCTCTGGTTGAACACCGGGGAGCTGTTTTTT. Protein product: CASSLWLNTGELFF.

The chain links TRBV7-9 to TRBJ2-1; D unclear. The V and J ends lost 3 bases and 0 bases respectively, with 21 bases between them. The CDR3 has 19 amino acids. Germline CDR1 reads SEHNR; CDR2 reads FQNEAQ (reference sequence). CDR3 bases: TGTGCCAGCAGCTTTCAAGCAGACCCTGGTGCTTTCTCCTACAATGAGCAGTTCTTC. This encodes CASSFQADPGAFSYNEQFF.

This clonotype appeared many times. The gene calls are TRBV7-8 and TRBJ1-5; TRBD1 might be the D (5 bases). The CDR3 is 15 residues long. V was pared by 5 bases and J by 3 bases, with 14 bases between. Germline lookup yields CDR1 SGHVS and CDR2 FQNEAQ. The CDR3 region is CASSPRDGYNQPQHF. The CDR3 nucleotides are TGTGCCAGCAGCCCAAGGGACGGCTACAATCAGCCCCAGCATTTT. The full variable domain, with the rest looked up from reference TRBV7-8 and TRBJ1-5, is GAGVSQSPRYKVAKRGQDVALRCDPISGHVSLFWYQQALGQGPEFLTYFQNEAQLDKSGLPSDRFFAERPEGSVSTLKIQRTQQEDSAVYLCASSPRDGYNQPQHFGDGTRLSIL.

The chain is built from TRBV10-3 and TRBJ1-5; no firm D call. The CDR3 sequence is 13 residues long. Per germline, CDR1 ENHRY and CDR2 SYGVKD. V dropped 6 bases and J dropped 3 bases, with 9 bases sitting between them. This CDR3 is CAIRTDLNQPQHF. The DNA of the CDR3 is TGTGCCATCAGAACGGACCTCAATCAGCCCCAGCATTTT.

This clonotype was counted only a few times. The chain links TRBV11-3 to TRBJ1-4, with TRBD1 as a possible D gene (5 bases). The V end was cut by 6 bases, the J end by 4 bases, with 12 bases between. The CDR3 extends over 14 amino acids. The germline V gene has CDR1 SGHNT and CDR2 YENEEA. CDR3 sequence: CASSLGRFNEKLFF. The CDR3 DNA sequence: TGTGCCAGCAGTCTGGGACGTTTTAATGAAAAACTGTTTTTT.

The chain links TRBV27 to TRBJ2-5, with D possibly TRBD1 on 5 matching bases. Trimming left V 6 bases short and J 1 base short, with 12 bases between. The CDR3 spans 14 residues. CDR1 is MNHEY, CDR2 SMNVEV, per germline (reference sequence). CDR3 amino acids: CASSPTEIQETQYF. In DNA, the CDR3 is TGTGCCAGCAGCCCGACAGAGATCCAAGAGACCCAGTACTTC.

The rearrangement uses TRBV27 and TRBJ1-6, with TRBD1 matching over 8 bases. Trimming took 0 bases from V and 2 from J; bases not matched to a gene: 6. The CDR3 runs 18 residues. The germline V gene has CDR1 MNHEY and CDR2 SMNVEV (reference sequence). CDR3 loop: CASSLSSPTGAYNSPLHF. Here the CDR3 DNA reads TGTGCCAGCAGTTTATCGAGTCCGACAGGGGCCTATAATTCACCCCTCCACTTT.

This clonotype counts as medium-sized (0.01 to 0.1%). The chain joins TRBV19 to TRBJ2-3; D not certain. The CDR3 covers 14 residues. V lost 9 bases, J lost 1 base, and 14 bases lay in between. CDR1 is LNHDA and CDR2 is SQIVND in the germline V gene (reference sequence). The CDR3 DNA sequence: TGTGCCAGCGACCCGTCTGGCCGCACAGATACGCAGTATTTT. Its protein product is CASDPSGRTDTQYF. The complete variable domain, with remaining parts taken from reference TRBV19 and TRBJ2-3, reads DGGITQSPKYLFRKEGQNVTLSCEQNLNHDAMYWYRQDPGQGLRLIYYSQIVNDFQKGDIAEGYSVSREKKESFPLTVTSAQKNPTAFYLCASDPSGRTDTQYFGPGTRLTVL.

This clonotype has only a few counts. At one boundary the junction diverges from the germline segment, which might be a read error. This sequence joins TRBV7-7 and TRBJ2-5; weak D call: TRBD1 (6 bases). Germline V gives CDR1 SSHAT, CDR2 FNYEAQ (reference sequence). CDR3 length: 14 residues. The CDR3 nucleotides are TGTGCTAGCAGCCAGGGGCGAGCCCAAGAGACCCAGTACTTC. Translated, it gives CASSQGRAQETQYF. Supplemented by reference TRBV7-7 and TRBJ2-5, the full variable domain reads GAGVSQSPRYKVTKRGQDVTLRCDPISSHATLYWYQQALGQGPEFLTYFNYEAQPDKSGLPSDRFSAERPEGSISTLTIQRTEQRDSAMYRCASSQGRAQETQYFGPGTRLLVL.

This clonotype has a handful of counts. The CDR3 reads CSAHVRGMNTEAFF. DNA of the CDR3: TGCAGTGCCCATGTGCGGGGCATGAACACTGAAGCTTTCTTT. The chain couples TRBV20-1 to TRBJ1-1; possible D gene TRBD1, 5 bases. Germline-derived CDR1 and CDR2 are DFQATT and SNEGSKA (reference sequence). The CDR3 loop spans 14 amino acids. Trimming took off 6 bases at V and 0 bases at J, with 14 bases between the two ends.

This clonotype showed up just a few times. This chain links TRBV10-3 with TRBJ2-7; 10 bases agree with TRBD2. The CDR3 sequence is 16 residues long. The germline CDR1 and CDR2 sequences are ENHRY and SYGVKD. V gave up 0 bases and J gave up 6 bases; unmatched junction bases: 8. The CDR3 coding sequence is TGTGCCATCAGTGAGTCAGCGGGGGGGTATAACGGCGAGCAGTACTTC. Translation: CAISESAGGYNGEQYF.

The sample holds many counts of this clonotype. This sequence joins TRBV11-2 and TRBJ2-5; 8 bases match TRBD1. The V segment lost 5 bases and the J segment 3 bases; nucleotides outside the gene matches: 2. Germline V lookup: CDR1 SGHAT, CDR2 FQNNGV. The length of the CDR3 is 13 residues. The CDR3 DNA is TGTGCCAGCAGCCGGGACAGGAAAGAGACCCAGTACTTC. It is translated as CASSRDRKETQYF.

This clonotype is judged medium-sized. This rearrangement joins TRBV7-6 to TRBJ2-3; D is undetermined. Trimming shortened V by 2 bases and J by 0 bases, and 6 bases separated the two germline ends. CDR1 and CDR2 from the germline V gene are SGHVS and FNYEAQ. The CDR3 extends over 14 amino acids. The CDR3 bases are TGTGCCAGCAGCTTACTCCCTAGCACAGATACGCAGTATTTT. It encodes CASSLLPSTDTQYF.

Sample share makes this clonotype medium-sized. The chain couples TRBV5-5 to TRBJ2-7, with no clear D. V was trimmed by 0 bases and J by 0 bases, leaving 7 bases between them. Germline-derived CDR1 and CDR2 are SGHKS and YYEKEE (reference sequence). CDR3 length equals 14 residues. For the CDR3, the DNA is TGTGCCAGCAGCTTGGATTGGACCTCCTACGAGCAGTACTTC. It translates to CASSLDWTSYEQYF. The full variable domain, its missing parts supplied by reference TRBV5-5 and TRBJ2-7, is DAGVTQSPTHLIKTRGQQVTLRCSPISGHKSVSWYQQVLGQGPQFIFQYYEKEERGRGNFPDRFSARQFPNYSSELNVNALLLGDSALYLCASSLDWTSYEQYFGPGTRLTVT.

This sequence joins TRBV6-6 and TRBJ2-7; D is unclear. V lost 7 bases and J lost 3, with 10 bases in between. CDR3 size: 12 residues. CDR1 and CDR2 (germline): MNHNY, SVGAGI (reference sequence). This chain's CDR3 is CASKNRYYEQYF. In DNA form, the CDR3 reads TGTGCCAGCAAAAACAGATACTACGAGCAGTACTTC.